This T cell receptor beta chain was identified during a study of blood T cells in healthy people across ages. The V segment lost 6 bases and the J segment 14 bases; nucleotides outside the gene matches: 11. The CDR3 runs 12 residues. Next came a second PCR, run for about 6 to 11 cycles, which used a sample-barcoded 5' primer along with a J-beta primer mix. TCRdb re-analysed the 5' RACE reads in MiXCR, keeping a single row per CDR3 protein. Of 1.5 million or so distinct CDR3 sequences in the sample, 35% to 45% were seen once. This TCR was sampled from a woman aged 18-29 years in good health. Sequencing was carried out using blood. This chain links TRBV12-3 or TRBV12-4 with TRBJ2-3; TRBD1 agrees at 7 bases. CDR3 coding DNA: TGTGCCAGCAGCTATACCGGGACAGCGTGGTATTTT. Its translation is CASSYTGTAWYF.